This paragraph reports one TCR beta chain. Its antigen is unidentified. The data are from a study of cytomegalovirus exposure and HLA in healthy donors. Study-level information: A data release that came early held roughly 80 million unique TCRs from HLA-typed donors.

Germline values: CDR1 MDHEN, CDR2 SYDVKM. The CDR3 has 17 residues. The PCR was carried out with 60 Vbeta primers and 13 Jbeta primers. TCRdb's copy holds only in-frame clones and misses some; the assay was immunoSEQ multiplex PCR. The sample has 100,000 to 150,000 clones, 80% seen once; the top ten hold approximately 1.2%. Broader study findings: At a 0.05 false discovery rate, a later analysis found roughly 17,000 TCR beta sequences to be associated with HLA alleles. A list of 164 TCR beta chains associated with cytomegalovirus was given.

The gene calls are TRBV28 and TRBJ2-5, with 13 bases fitting TRBD2. With the DNA end fitting TRBJ2-7 better, the J assignment may be wrong. The receptor comes from a female donor in good health and CMV-seronegative. Sequencing used PBMCs. In nucleotides, the CDR3 is TGTGCCAGCAGTTTCTCTGCCGGGACTAGCGGGAACTACGAGCAGTACTTC. It specifies CASSFSAGTSGNYEQYF.